The source of this T cell receptor beta chain is a study of shared clonotypes between healthy human individuals. Study information: Samples came from two female and three male donors aged 18 to 49.

Study results and limitations: Researchers sampled blood only, noting tissue repertoires likely differ.

As for this clone: The antigen is not known.

The CDR3 spans 15 residues. The germline V gene encodes CDR1 SGHAT and CDR2 FQNNGV. V lost 2 bases to trimming and J lost 4 bases; unmatched junction nucleotides: 4. Deep was the level used in running the assay. Several immunoSEQ plates held equal portions of the genomic DNA taken from each subset. TCRdb's table, derived via immunoSEQ multiplex PCR, lists solely in-frame clones and lacks some. The table lists about 490,000 clones, 60% to 80% of them singletons, with about 12% in the top ten. V is TRBV11-2 and J is TRBJ2-1, with 8 bases lining up with TRBD2. The sample consisted of PBMCs. The TCR sequence derives from a middle-aged woman in good health. Some clones in this sample may be carry-over from other donors' samples. DNA of the CDR3: TGTGCCAGCAGCTTACGACTAGCGCCTTACAATGAGCAGTTCTTC. As protein: CASSLRLAPYNEQFF. Based on the CDR3 plus reference TRBV11-2 and TRBJ2-1, the full variable domain is EAGVAQSPRYKIIEKRQSVAFWCNPISGHATLYWYQQILGQGPKLLIQFQNNGVVDDSQLPKDRFSAERLKGVDSTLKIQPAKLEDSAVYLCASSLRLAPYNEQFFGPGTRLTVL.